The 20 T cell receptor beta chains listed next were all sequenced from one sample in a study of OX40 agonist ivuxolimab in advanced cancers. The data were produced by immunoSEQ multiplex PCR, yet TCRdb's version contains in-frame clones alone and is incomplete. In the table there are some 67,000 clones, about four fifths of which are singletons. This specimen was CD4+ or CD8+ T cells sorted from blood, taken in a trial of the OX40 agonist ivuxolimab. The receptor source for this set is an adult with an advanced solid tumor such as melanoma, head and neck, liver or kidney cancer.

This clone was counted only a few times. The chain carries TRBV5-6 and TRBJ1-2; maybe TRBD1 (5 bases). Between the trimmed V and J ends, which lost 6 bases and 2 bases, there was a span of 14 bases. The length of the CDR3 is 14 residues. Germline V gene lookup returns CDR1 SGHDT and CDR2 YYEEEE. CDR3 sequence reads: CASNQLGQNYGYTF. The CDR3 DNA sequence: TGTGCCAGCAATCAATTGGGGCAGAACTATGGCTACACCTTC.

The chain combines TRBV27 with TRBJ2-5, with 13 bases matching TRBD2. Germline-derived CDR1 and CDR2 are MNHEY and SMNVEV (reference sequence). With 8 bases clipped from V and 4 bases from J, the junction kept 7 bases outside the gene matches. The length of the CDR3 is 15 residues. This chain's CDR3 is CASLGLAGARETQYF. Here the CDR3 DNA reads TGTGCCAGCCTCGGACTAGCGGGGGCCCGAGAGACCCAGTACTTC.

The chain recombines TRBV15 with TRBJ1-1; D remains unclear. CDR3 length: 15 residues. V lost 5 bases, J lost 0 bases, and 13 bases lay in between. The germline CDR1 and CDR2 sequences are LNHNV and YYDKDF (reference sequence). The DNA for the CDR3 is TGTGCCACCAGCGGGGATAAAGGGTTGAACACTGAAGCTTTCTTT. This gives the protein CATSGDKGLNTEAFF.

DNA for the CDR3: TGTGCCAGCAGCTTGGGGGGTAATAGACAAGAGACCCAGTACTTC. Protein product: CASSLGGNRQETQYF. This chain connects TRBV5-5 to TRBJ2-5, with D uncertain. The V gene's germline CDR1 is SGHKS and CDR2 YYEKEE (reference sequence). Trimming removed 0 bases from V and 2 bases from J, with 11 bases in between. The CDR3 contains 15 residues.

This sequence joins TRBV28 and TRBJ2-6, with a possible D match to TRBD2 (5 bases). CDR1 is MDHEN, CDR2 SYDVKM, per germline. Trimming removed 2 bases from V and 1 base from J, with 9 bases in between. This CDR3 has 16 residues. This chain's CDR3 is CASSLPGGSGANVLTF. CDR3 nucleotide sequence: TGTGCCAGCAGTTTACCTGGAGGATCTGGGGCCAACGTCCTGACTTTC.

The V gene is TRBV5-6, the J gene TRBJ1-2; no definite D call. This CDR3 has 15 residues. The V gene's germline CDR1 is SGHDT and CDR2 YYEEEE. V lost 3 bases and J 3 bases, leaving 15 bases between the germline ends. The CDR3 region has the DNA TGTGCCAGCAGCTACAGTTACGTAGGGTACTATGGCTACACCTTC. Protein: CASSYSYVGYYGYTF.

DNA of the CDR3: TGTGCCAGCAGCTTACGACAGGGTTCTGTGGAGACCCAGTACTTC. This encodes CASSLRQGSVETQYF. The rearrangement joins TRBV7-9 to TRBJ2-5; 7 bases fit TRBD1. The V segment lost 2 bases and the J segment 5 bases; nucleotides outside the gene matches: 8. Germline V gene lookup returns CDR1 SEHNR and CDR2 FQNEAQ (reference sequence). The CDR3 has 15 amino acids.

This clone came up a few times. This chain connects TRBV11-2 to TRBJ2-7, with 8 nucleotides matching TRBD2. The CDR3 loop spans 15 amino acids. With 5 bases clipped from V and 3 bases from J, the junction kept 9 bases outside the gene matches. The germline CDR1 and CDR2 sequences are SGHAT and FQNNGV. The CDR3 spells CASSEAGDGYYEQYF. CDR3 bases: TGTGCCAGCAGCGAAGCGGGAGATGGGTACTACGAGCAGTACTTC.

DNA for the CDR3: TGTGCCAGCAGCTTAGCGACAGTCACAGATACGCAGTATTTT. Protein product: CASSLATVTDTQYF. The chain uses TRBV11-2 and TRBJ2-3; perhaps TRBD1 as D (5 bases). Deletions cut 1 base from V and 2 bases from J, with 7 bases between. The V gene's germline CDR1 is SGHAT and CDR2 FQNNGV. This CDR3 has 14 residues.

The chain uses TRBV7-9 and TRBJ2-7; 10 bases agree with TRBD1. Losses at the gene ends were 6 bases for V and 5 bases for J; bases not matched to a gene: 7. Germline values: CDR1 SEHNR, CDR2 FQNEAQ (reference sequence). The CDR3 totals 14 residues. Here the CDR3 reads CASSLWGQGHEQYF. The CDR3 DNA is TGTGCCAGCAGTTTATGGGGACAGGGGCACGAGCAGTACTTC.

The CDR3 DNA follows: TGCGCCAGCAGCTTGGAACAGACCTACACCTTC. As protein: CASSLEQTYTF. The chain recombines TRBV5-1 with TRBJ1-2; D call uncertain. Looked up from germline, CDR1 is SGHRS and CDR2 is YFSETQ. The CDR3 is made up of 11 amino acids. V lost 0 bases and J lost 10, with 7 bases in between.

In its sample, this clone was seen once. The V gene is TRBV4-3, the J gene TRBJ2-2; 9 nucleotides line up with TRBD2. Germline-derived CDR1 and CDR2 are LGHNA and YSLEER. Trimming at V came to 4 bases and at J to 5 bases, leaving 5 bases not matched to a gene. There are 15 residues in the CDR3. This chain's CDR3 is CASSRGGASTGELFF. Written as DNA, the CDR3 is TGCGCCAGCAGCCGCGGGGGGGCTAGTACCGGGGAGCTGTTTTTT.

This clone was detected a few times. V usage is TRBV28 and J usage is TRBJ2-2; 7 nucleotides match TRBD1. This CDR3 region has 17 residues. Losses at the gene ends were 6 bases for V and 4 bases for J; bases not matched to a gene: 14. Per the germline V gene, CDR1 is MDHEN and CDR2 is SYDVKM. The CDR3 bases are TGTGCCAGCAGCCTTTCCTGGGGACAGCTAGGCACCGGGGAGCTGTTTTTT. This sequence encodes CASSLSWGQLGTGELFF. The full variable domain, with the rest looked up from reference TRBV28 and TRBJ2-2, is DVKVTQSSRYLVKRTGEKVFLECVQDMDHENMFWYRQDPGLGLRLIYFSYDVKMKEKGDIPEGYSVSREKKERFSLILESASTNQTSMYLCASSLSWGQLGTGELFFGEGSRLTVL.

The chain has TRBV20-1 and TRBJ2-7, with a weak D call TRBD2 (6 bases). Germline V CDR1 and CDR2: DFQATT, SNEGSKA (reference sequence). The CDR3 sequence is 11 residues long. Trimming shortened V by 3 bases and J by 9 bases, and 12 bases separated the two germline ends. The CDR3 is CSASTPEGQYV. CDR3 sequence (DNA): TGCAGTGCTAGTACCCCGGAGGGGCAGTACGTC.

The chain combines TRBV18 with TRBJ2-7, with D possibly TRBD1 on 6 matching bases. This CDR3 has 14 residues. Germline V gives CDR1 KGHSH, CDR2 LQKENI. V dropped 1 base and J dropped 0 bases, with 7 bases sitting between them. CDR3 sequence: CASSPLDSSYEQYF. DNA of the CDR3: TGTGCCAGCTCACCACTGGACAGCTCCTACGAGCAGTACTTC. The full variable domain, rest sourced from reference TRBV18 and TRBJ2-7, is NAGVMQNPRHLVRRRGQEARLRCSPMKGHSHVYWYRQLPEEGLKFMVYLQKENIIDESGMPKERFSAEFPKEGPSILRIQQVVRGDSAAYFCASSPLDSSYEQYFGPGTRLTVT.

Only a few counts were recorded for this clone. The chain has TRBV6-5 and TRBJ2-5; D is ambiguous. The CDR3 loop spans 12 amino acids. V was cut by 6 bases and J by 3 bases, with 8 bases left in between. Germline-derived CDR1 and CDR2 are MNHEY and SVGAGI. CDR3 nucleotide sequence: TGTGCCAGCAGGGTTGGGGAAGAGACCCAGTACTTC. Residues: CASRVGEETQYF.

The chain links TRBV28 to TRBJ1-2; D is perhaps TRBD1 (5 bases). The CDR3 runs to 15 residues. CDR1 MDHEN and CDR2 SYDVKM come from the germline V gene. The V end was cut by 5 bases, the J end by 4 bases, with 17 bases between. The CDR3 loop reads CASSGGSGSVYGYTF. The CDR3 bases are TGTGCCAGCAGTGGGGGGTCTGGGTCGGTCTATGGCTACACCTTC.

The rearrangement links TRBV27 to TRBJ1-5, with D possibly TRBD1 on 5 matching bases. Germline CDR1 is MNHEY and CDR2 is SMNVEV (reference sequence). CDR3 size: 13 residues. The V gene lost 4 bases and the J gene lost 3 bases, with 7 bases spanning the gap. This chain's CDR3 is CASSWGYNQPQHF. CDR3 nucleotide sequence: TGTGCCAGCAGTTGGGGGTACAATCAGCCCCAGCATTTT.

The chain joins TRBV11-2 to TRBJ1-4; 10 nucleotides match TRBD1. The CDR3 covers 15 residues. With 5 bases clipped from V and 1 base from J, the junction kept 1 base outside the gene matches. Germline V gives CDR1 SGHAT, CDR2 FQNNGV. CDR3 region: CASSDRGQTNEKLFF. DNA for the CDR3: TGTGCCAGCAGCGACAGGGGGCAAACTAATGAAAAACTGTTTTTT.

The V gene is TRBV4-2, the J gene TRBJ2-1; D may be TRBD2 (5 bases). The V and J ends lost 1 base and 8 bases respectively, with 15 bases between them. The CDR3 is 15 residues long. From germline, CDR1 is LGHNA and CDR2 YNFKEQ. The CDR3 loop is CASSQVLEAPHEQFF. The CDR3 DNA follows: TGTGCCAGCAGCCAAGTACTAGAGGCCCCCCATGAGCAGTTCTTC.